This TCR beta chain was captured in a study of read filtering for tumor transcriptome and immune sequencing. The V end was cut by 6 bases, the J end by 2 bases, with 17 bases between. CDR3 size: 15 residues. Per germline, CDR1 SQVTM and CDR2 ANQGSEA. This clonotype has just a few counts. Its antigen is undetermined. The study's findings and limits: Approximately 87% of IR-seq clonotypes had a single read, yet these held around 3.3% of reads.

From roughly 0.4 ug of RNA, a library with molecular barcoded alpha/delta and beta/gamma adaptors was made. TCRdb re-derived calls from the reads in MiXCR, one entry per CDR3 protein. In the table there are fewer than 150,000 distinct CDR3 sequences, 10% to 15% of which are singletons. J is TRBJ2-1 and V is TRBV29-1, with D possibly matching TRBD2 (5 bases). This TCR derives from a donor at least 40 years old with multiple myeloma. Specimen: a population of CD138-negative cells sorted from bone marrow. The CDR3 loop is CSVAQQRIAYNEQFF. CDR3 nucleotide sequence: TGCAGCGTAGCCCAGCAGCGGATTGCCTACAATGAGCAGTTCTTC.